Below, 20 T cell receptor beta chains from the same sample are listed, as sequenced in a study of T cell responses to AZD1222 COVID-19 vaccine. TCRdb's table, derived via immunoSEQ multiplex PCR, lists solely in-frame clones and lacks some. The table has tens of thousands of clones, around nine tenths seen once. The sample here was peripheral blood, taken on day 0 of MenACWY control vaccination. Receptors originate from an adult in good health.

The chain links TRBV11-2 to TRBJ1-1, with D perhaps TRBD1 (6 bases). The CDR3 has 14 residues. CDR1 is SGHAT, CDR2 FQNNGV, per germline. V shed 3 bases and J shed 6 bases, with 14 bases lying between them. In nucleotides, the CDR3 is TGTGCCAGCAGCTTCACGGGGGGCCCATCTGAAGCTTTCTTT. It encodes CASSFTGGPSEAFF. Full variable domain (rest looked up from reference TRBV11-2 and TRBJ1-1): EAGVAQSPRYKIIEKRQSVAFWCNPISGHATLYWYQQILGQGPKLLIQFQNNGVVDDSQLPKDRFSAERLKGVDSTLKIQPAKLEDSAVYLCASSFTGGPSEAFFGQGTRLTVV.

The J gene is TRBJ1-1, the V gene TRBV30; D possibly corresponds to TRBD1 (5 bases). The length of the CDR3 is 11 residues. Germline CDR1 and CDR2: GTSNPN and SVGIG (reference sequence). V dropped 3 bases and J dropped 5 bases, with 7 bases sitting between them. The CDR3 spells CAWRWGTEAFF. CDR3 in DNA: TGTGCCTGGAGATGGGGGACTGAAGCTTTCTTT.

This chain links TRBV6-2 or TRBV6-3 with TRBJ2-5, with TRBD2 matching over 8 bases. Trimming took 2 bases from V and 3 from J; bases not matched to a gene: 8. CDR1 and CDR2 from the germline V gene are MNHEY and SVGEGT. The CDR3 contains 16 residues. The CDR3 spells CASSYSGLAVEETQYF. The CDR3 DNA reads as TGTGCCAGCAGTTACAGTGGACTAGCCGTAGAAGAGACCCAGTACTTC.

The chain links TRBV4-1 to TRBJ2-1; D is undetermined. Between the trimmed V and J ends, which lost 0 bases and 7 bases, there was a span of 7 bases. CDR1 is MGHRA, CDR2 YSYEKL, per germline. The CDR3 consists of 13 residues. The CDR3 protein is CASSQDDGNEQFF. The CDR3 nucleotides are TGCGCCAGCAGCCAAGATGATGGGAATGAGCAGTTCTTC.

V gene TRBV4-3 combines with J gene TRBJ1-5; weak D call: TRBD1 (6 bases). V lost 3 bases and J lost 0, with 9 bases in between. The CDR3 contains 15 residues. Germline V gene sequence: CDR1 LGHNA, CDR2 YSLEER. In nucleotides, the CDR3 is TGCGCCAGCAGCCAGTACAGGGCTAGCAATCAGCCCCAGCATTTT. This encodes CASSQYRASNQPQHF.

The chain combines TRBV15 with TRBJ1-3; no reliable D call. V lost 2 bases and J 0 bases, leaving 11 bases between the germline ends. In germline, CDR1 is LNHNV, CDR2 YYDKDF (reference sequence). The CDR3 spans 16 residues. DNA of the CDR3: TGTGCCACCAGCAGACCCTTACTAAGCTCTGGAAACACCATATATTTT. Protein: CATSRPLLSSGNTIYF.

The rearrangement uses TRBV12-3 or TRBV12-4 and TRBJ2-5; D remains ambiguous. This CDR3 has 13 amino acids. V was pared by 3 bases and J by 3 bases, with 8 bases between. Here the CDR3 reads CASSFRVEETQYF. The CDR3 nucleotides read TGTGCCAGCAGTTTTAGGGTAGAAGAGACCCAGTACTTC.

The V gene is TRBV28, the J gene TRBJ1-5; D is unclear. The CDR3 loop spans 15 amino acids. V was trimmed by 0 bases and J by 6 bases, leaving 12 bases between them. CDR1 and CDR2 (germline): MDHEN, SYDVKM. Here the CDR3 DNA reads TGTGCCAGCAGTTTATGGGATGGCGAGGCTCAGCCCCAGCATTTT. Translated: CASSLWDGEAQPQHF.

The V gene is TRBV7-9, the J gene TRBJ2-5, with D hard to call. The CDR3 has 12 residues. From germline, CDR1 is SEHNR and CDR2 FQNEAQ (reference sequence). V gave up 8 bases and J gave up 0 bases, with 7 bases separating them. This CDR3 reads CASSPNQETQYF. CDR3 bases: TGTGCCAGCTCTCCGAACCAAGAGACCCAGTACTTC.

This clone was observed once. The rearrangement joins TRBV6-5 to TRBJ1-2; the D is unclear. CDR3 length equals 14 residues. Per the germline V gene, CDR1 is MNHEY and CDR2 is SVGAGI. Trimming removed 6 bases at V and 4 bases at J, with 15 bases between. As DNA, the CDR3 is TGTGCCAGCAGCCGATCTCGGGGAAGCTATGGCTACACCTTC. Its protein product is CASSRSRGSYGYTF.

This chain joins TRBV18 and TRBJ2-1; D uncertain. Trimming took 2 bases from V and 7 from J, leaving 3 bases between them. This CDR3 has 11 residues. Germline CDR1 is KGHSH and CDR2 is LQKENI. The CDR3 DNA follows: TGTGCCAGCTCACCAAGGAATGAGCAGTTCTTC. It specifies CASSPRNEQFF. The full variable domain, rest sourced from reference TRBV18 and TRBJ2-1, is NAGVMQNPRHLVRRRGQEARLRCSPMKGHSHVYWYRQLPEEGLKFMVYLQKENIIDESGMPKERFSAEFPKEGPSILRIQQVVRGDSAAYFCASSPRNEQFFGPGTRLTVL.

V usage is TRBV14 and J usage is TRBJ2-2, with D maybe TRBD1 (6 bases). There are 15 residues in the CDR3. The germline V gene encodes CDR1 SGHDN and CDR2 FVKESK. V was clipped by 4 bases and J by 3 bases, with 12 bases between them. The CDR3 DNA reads TGTGCCAGCAGCCGCAAACAGGGTTACACCGGGGAGCTGTTTTTT. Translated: CASSRKQGYTGELFF.

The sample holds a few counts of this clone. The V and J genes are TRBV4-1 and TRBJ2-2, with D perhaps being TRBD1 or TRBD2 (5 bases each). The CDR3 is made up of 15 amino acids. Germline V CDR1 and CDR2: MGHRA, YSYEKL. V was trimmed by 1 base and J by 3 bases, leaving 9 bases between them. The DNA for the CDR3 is TGCGCCAGCAGCCAAGTCGGGACCGACACCGGGGAGCTGTTTTTT. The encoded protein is CASSQVGTDTGELFF.

CDR3 in DNA: TGTGCCAGCAGTTTAACCGGACAGGCTACCTACGAGCAGTACTTC. It yields the protein CASSLTGQATYEQYF. This chain joins TRBV27 and TRBJ2-7; 7 bases agree with TRBD1. Germline CDR1 and CDR2: MNHEY and SMNVEV (reference sequence). The CDR3 is 15 residues long. The ends lost 2 bases at V and 2 bases at J; junction bases unmatched: 6.

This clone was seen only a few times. This CDR3 is CASSLELGLAGGELFF. The CDR3 DNA sequence: TGTGCCAGCAGCTTAGAGTTAGGGCTAGCTGGCGGGGAGCTGTTTTTT. V gene TRBV7-2 combines with J gene TRBJ2-2; D is perhaps TRBD2 (5 bases). The CDR3 length is 16 residues. V was trimmed by 1 base and J by 7 bases, leaving 16 bases between them. Germline V gene data show CDR1 as SGHTA and CDR2 as FQGNSA. Together with reference TRBV7-2 and TRBJ2-2, the CDR3 gives the full variable domain: GAGVSQSPSNKVTEKGKDVELRCDPISGHTALYWYRQSLGQGLEFLIYFQGNSAPDKSGLPSDRFSAERTGGSVSTLTIQRTQQEDSAVYLCASSLELGLAGGELFFGEGSRLTVL.

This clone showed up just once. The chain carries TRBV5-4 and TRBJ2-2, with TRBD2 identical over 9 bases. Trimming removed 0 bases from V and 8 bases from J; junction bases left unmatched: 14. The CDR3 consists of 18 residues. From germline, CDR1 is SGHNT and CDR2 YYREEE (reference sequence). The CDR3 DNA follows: TGTGCCAGCAGCTTGGGAGGGGCTAGCGGGGAGTTTGCGGGGGAGCTGTTTTTT. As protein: CASSLGGASGEFAGELFF.

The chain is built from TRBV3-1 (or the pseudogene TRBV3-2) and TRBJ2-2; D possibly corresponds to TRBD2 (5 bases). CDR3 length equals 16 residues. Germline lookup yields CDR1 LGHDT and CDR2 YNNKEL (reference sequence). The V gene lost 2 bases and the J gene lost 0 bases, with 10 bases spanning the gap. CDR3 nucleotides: TGTGCCAGCAGCCAACCCACTAGGCCGAACACCGGGGAGCTGTTTTTT. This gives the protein CASSQPTRPNTGELFF.

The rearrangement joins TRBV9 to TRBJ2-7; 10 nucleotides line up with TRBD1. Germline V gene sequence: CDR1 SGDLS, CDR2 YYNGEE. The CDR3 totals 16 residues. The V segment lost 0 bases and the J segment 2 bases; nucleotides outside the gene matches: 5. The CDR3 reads CASSVEGGQGTYEQYF. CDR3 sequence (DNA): TGTGCCAGCAGCGTAGAAGGGGGACAGGGGACCTACGAGCAGTACTTC.

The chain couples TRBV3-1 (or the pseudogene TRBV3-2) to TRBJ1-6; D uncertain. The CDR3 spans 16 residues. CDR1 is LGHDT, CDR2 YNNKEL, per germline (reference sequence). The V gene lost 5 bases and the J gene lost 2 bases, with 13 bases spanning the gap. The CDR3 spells CASSARGGTYNSPLHF. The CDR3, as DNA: TGTGCCAGCAGCGCTCGGGGAGGCACCTATAATTCACCCCTCCACTTT.

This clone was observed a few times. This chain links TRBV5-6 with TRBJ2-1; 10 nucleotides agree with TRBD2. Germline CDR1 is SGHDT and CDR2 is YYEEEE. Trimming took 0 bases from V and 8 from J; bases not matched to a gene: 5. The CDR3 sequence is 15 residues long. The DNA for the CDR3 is TGTGCCAGCAGCTTGGTAGCGGGGGGCGCGGATGAGCAGTTCTTC. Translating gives CASSLVAGGADEQFF.